Below, one T cell receptor (beta chain) is given with its context. These data belong to a study of blood T cell repertoires in COVID-19. The CDR3 is 15 amino acids. V gave up 1 base and J gave up 0 bases, with 9 bases separating them. CDR1 and CDR2 from the germline V gene are MGHRA and YSYEKL. Sequencing used immunoSEQ multiplex PCR; TCRdb keeps in-frame clones, though not all of them. The sample has approximately 320,000 clones; approximately 85% are singletons. The chain recombines TRBV4-1 with TRBJ1-1; D is unresolved. The TCR was taken from a human donor in a cohort sampled during active COVID-19. Input material: peripheral blood. The CDR3 sequence: CASSQVPGLNTEAFF. In nucleotides, the CDR3 is TGCGCCAGCAGCCAAGTTCCGGGGTTGAACACTGAAGCTTTCTTT.